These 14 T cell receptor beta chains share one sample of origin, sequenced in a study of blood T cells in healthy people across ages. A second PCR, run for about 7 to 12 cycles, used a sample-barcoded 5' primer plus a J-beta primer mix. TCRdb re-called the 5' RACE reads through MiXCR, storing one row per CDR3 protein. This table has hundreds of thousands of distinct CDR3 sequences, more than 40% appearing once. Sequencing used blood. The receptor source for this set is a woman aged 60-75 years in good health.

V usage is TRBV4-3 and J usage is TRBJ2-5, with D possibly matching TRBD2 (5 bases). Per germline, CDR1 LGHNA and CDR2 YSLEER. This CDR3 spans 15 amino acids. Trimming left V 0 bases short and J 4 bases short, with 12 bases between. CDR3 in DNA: TGCGCCAGCAGCCAAGAACGGACGGGGAGAGAGACCCAGTACTTC. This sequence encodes CASSQERTGRETQYF.

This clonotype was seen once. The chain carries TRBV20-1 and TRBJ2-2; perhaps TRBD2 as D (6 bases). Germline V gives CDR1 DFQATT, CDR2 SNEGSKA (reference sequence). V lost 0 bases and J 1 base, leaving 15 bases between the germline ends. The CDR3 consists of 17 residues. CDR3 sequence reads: CSARDYGSALNTGELFF. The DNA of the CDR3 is TGCAGTGCTAGAGATTACGGGAGCGCACTGAACACCGGGGAGCTGTTTTTT.

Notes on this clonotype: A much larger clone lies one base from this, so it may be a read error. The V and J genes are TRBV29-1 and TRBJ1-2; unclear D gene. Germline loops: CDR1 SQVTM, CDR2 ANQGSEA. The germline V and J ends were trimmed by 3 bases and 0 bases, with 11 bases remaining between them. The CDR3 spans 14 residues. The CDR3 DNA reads TGCAGCGTTGAGGTCTACAGCGCTAACTATGGCTACACCTTC. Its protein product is CSVEVYSANYGYTF.

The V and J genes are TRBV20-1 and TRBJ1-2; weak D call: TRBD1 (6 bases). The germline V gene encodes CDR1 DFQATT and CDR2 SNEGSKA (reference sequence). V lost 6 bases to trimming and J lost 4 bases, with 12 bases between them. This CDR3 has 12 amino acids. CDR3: CSAKTGAYGYTF. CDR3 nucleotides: TGCAGTGCAAAGACAGGCGCCTATGGCTACACCTTC.

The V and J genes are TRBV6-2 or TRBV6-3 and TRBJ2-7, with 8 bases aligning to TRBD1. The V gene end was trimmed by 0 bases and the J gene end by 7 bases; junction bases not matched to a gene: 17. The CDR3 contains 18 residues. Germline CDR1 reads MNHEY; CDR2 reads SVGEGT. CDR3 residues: CASSYSIRWTGKKREQYF. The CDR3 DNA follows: TGTGCCAGCAGTTACTCGATCAGATGGACAGGGAAGAAGCGGGAGCAGTACTTC.

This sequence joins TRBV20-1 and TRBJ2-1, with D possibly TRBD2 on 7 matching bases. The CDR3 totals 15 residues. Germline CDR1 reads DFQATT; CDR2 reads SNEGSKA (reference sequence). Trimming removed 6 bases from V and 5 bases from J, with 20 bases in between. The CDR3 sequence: CSAQRRTRGDNEQFF. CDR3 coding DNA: TGCAGTGCCCAGAGGAGGACTAGGGGGGACAATGAGCAGTTCTTC.

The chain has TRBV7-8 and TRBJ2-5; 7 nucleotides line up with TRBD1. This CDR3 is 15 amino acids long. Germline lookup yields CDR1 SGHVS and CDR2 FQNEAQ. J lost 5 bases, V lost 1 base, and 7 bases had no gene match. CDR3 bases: TGTGCCAGCAGCTTAGGAAAGACAGGGTTGGAGACCCAGTACTTC. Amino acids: CASSLGKTGLETQYF.

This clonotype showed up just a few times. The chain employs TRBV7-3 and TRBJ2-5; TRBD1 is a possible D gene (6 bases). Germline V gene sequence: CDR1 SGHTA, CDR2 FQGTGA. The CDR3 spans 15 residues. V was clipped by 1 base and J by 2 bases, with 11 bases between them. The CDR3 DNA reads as TGTGCCAGCAGCTTAAGGGTAGGGGGACAAGAGACCCAGTACTTC. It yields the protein CASSLRVGGQETQYF.

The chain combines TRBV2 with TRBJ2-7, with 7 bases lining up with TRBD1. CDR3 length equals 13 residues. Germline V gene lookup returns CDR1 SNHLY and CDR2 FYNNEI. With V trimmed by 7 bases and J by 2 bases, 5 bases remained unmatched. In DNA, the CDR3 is TGTGCCAGCACGGACAGGATGGCCTACGAGCAGTACTTC. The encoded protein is CASTDRMAYEQYF.

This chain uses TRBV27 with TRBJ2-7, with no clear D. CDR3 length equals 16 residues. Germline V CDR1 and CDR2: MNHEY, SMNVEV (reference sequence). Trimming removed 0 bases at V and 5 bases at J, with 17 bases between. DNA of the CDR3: TGTGCCAGCAGTTTATCGGGAAGGCAGGATGTCCACGAGCAGTACTTC. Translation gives CASSLSGRQDVHEQYF.

The DNA for the CDR3 is TGTGCCCTCCAAGCGGCGGCGTCCTACGAGCAGTACTTC. Its translation is CALQAAASYEQYF. The chain has TRBV7-2 and TRBJ2-7, with TRBD2 as a possible D gene (5 bases). CDR1 and CDR2 (germline): SGHTA, FQGNSA. V was pared by 11 bases and J by 1 base, with 15 bases between. The CDR3 has 13 amino acids.

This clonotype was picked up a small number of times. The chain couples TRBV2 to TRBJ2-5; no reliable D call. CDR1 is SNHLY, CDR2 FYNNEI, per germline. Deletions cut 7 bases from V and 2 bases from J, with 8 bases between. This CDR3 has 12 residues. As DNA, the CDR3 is TGTGCCAGCATGGGCAATCAAGAGACCCAGTACTTC. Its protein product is CASMGNQETQYF.

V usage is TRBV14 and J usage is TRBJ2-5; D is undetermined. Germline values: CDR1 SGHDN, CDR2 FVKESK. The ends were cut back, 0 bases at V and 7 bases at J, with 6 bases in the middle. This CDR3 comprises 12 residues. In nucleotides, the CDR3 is TGTGCCAGCAGCCAAGAAAGGAGGACCCAGTACTTC. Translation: CASSQERRTQYF. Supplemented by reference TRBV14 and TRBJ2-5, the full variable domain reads EAGVTQFPSHSVIEKGQTVTLRCDPISGHDNLYWYRRVMGKEIKFLLHFVKESKQDESGMPNNRFLAERTGGTYSTLKVQPAELEDSGVYFCASSQERRTQYFGPGTRLLVL.

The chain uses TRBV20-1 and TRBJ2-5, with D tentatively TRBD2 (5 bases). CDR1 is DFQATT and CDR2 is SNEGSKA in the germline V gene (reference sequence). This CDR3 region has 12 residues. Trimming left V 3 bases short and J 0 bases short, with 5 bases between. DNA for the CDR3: TGCAGTGCTAGCGGGGACCAAGAGACCCAGTACTTC. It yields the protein CSASGDQETQYF.